The 23 T cell receptor beta chains reported below all come from one sample, sequenced in a study of response to subunit inactivated influenza vaccine. MiXCR, applied by TCRdb to the RT-PCR reads, yields one record per CDR3 protein. Counted here are about 830,000 distinct CDR3 sequences, around 18% occurring once; the ten biggest clones make up roughly 10%. The sequenced sample was PBMCs from blood, obtained roughly 5 days after vaccination. Source of these receptors: a man in his fifties who received an inactivated influenza vaccine.

This clonotype was seen a handful of times. This CDR3 reads CASSLNGRGGETQYF. Here the CDR3 DNA reads TGCGCCAGCAGCTTGAACGGGAGGGGAGGGGAGACCCAGTACTTC. The chain uses TRBV5-1 and TRBJ2-5, with TRBD2 matching over 8 bases. Trimming cost V 1 base and J 5 bases; bases outside gene matches: 7. The V gene's germline CDR1 is SGHRS and CDR2 YFSETQ. The CDR3 loop spans 15 amino acids.

V is TRBV5-6 and J is TRBJ2-5; 7 positions agree with TRBD1. The V gene end was trimmed by 4 bases and the J gene end by 2 bases; junction bases not matched to a gene: 5. CDR1 is SGHDT, CDR2 YYEEEE, per germline. The CDR3 spans 14 residues. The CDR3 spells CASSQPGQQETQYF. In nucleotides, the CDR3 is TGTGCCAGCAGCCAACCGGGACAGCAAGAGACCCAGTACTTC.

This clonotype has just a few counts. The rearrangement joins TRBV29-1 to TRBJ1-2, with D possibly matching TRBD1 (5 bases). Germline V gene sequence: CDR1 SQVTM, CDR2 ANQGSEA. This CDR3 region has 12 residues. V lost 7 bases to trimming and J lost 4 bases, with 13 bases between them. CDR3 in DNA: TGCAGCGAGTACCGGGGCCGCTATGGCTACACCTTC. This translates into CSEYRGRYGYTF.

The chain combines TRBV5-6 with TRBJ2-7, with D perhaps matching TRBD2 (7 bases). Germline V gene data show CDR1 as SGHDT and CDR2 as YYEEEE. The length of the CDR3 is 17 residues. Between the trimmed V and J ends, which lost 3 bases and 3 bases, there was a span of 22 bases. CDR3 loop: CASSSFGGRPGFYEQYF. The CDR3 region has the DNA TGTGCCAGCAGCTCATTCGGGGGGCGACCTGGGTTCTACGAGCAGTACTTC.

There are a few counts of this clonotype. The rearrangement joins TRBV20-1 to TRBJ2-1; D is undetermined. CDR1 is DFQATT and CDR2 is SNEGSKA in the germline V gene (reference sequence). Trimming shortened V by 0 bases and J by 6 bases, and 9 bases separated the two germline ends. The CDR3 loop spans 13 amino acids. CDR3 loop: CSARDGSVNEQFF. As DNA, the CDR3 is TGCAGTGCTAGAGATGGGTCGGTCAATGAGCAGTTCTTC.

This chain uses TRBV5-5 with TRBJ1-1; 7 bases fit TRBD1. The V segment lost 3 bases and the J segment 1 base; nucleotides outside the gene matches: 9. CDR1 SGHKS and CDR2 YYEKEE come from the germline V gene (reference sequence). The CDR3 contains 16 residues. CDR3 DNA: TGTGCCAGCAGCTACCGACAGGGACCGACGAACACTGAAGCTTTCTTT. Its translation is CASSYRQGPTNTEAFF.

This clonotype was seen only a few times. J is TRBJ2-7 and V is TRBV29-1; the match to TRBD1 covers 10 bases. Germline CDR1 and CDR2: SQVTM and ANQGSEA. Losses at the gene ends were 0 bases for V and 2 bases for J; bases not matched to a gene: 1. The length of the CDR3 is 14 residues. The CDR3 sequence: CSVEDGTGAYEQYF. For the CDR3, the DNA is TGCAGCGTTGAAGATGGGACAGGGGCCTACGAGCAGTACTTC.

The chain combines TRBV21-1 with TRBJ2-7; the table gives TRBD1 as D, unverified against the DNA. TRBV21-1 is labeled a pseudogene. CDR3 size: 14 residues. Here the CDR3 DNA reads TGTGCCAGCAGCACCAGGGGGGGGGAATACGAGCAGTACTTC. This gives the protein CASSTRGGEYEQYF.

The rearrangement links TRBV6-5 to TRBJ2-5; D not resolved. CDR1 is MNHEY, CDR2 SVGAGI, per germline. Trimming left V 7 bases short and J 0 bases short, with 6 bases between. This CDR3 has 12 amino acids. Written as DNA, the CDR3 is TGTGCCAGCAAATCGTACCAAGAGACCCAGTACTTC. Its protein product is CASKSYQETQYF.

This clonotype was seen repeatedly, ten times or more. The J gene is TRBJ1-4, the V gene TRBV5-1; 8 nucleotides align to TRBD1. Germline V gene data show CDR1 as SGHRS and CDR2 as YFSETQ. The CDR3 has 14 residues. Trimming cost V 5 bases and J 3 bases; bases outside gene matches: 3. CDR3 sequence reads: CASRPTGANEKLFF. The CDR3 bases are TGCGCCAGCAGACCGACAGGGGCTAATGAAAAACTGTTTTTT.

This clonotype was found many times. The J gene is TRBJ2-3, the V gene TRBV20-1; D perhaps matches TRBD2 (6 bases). This CDR3 region has 14 residues. Trimming took 2 bases from V and 6 from J, leaving 15 bases between them. Germline CDR1 is DFQATT and CDR2 is SNEGSKA (reference sequence). The CDR3, as DNA: TGCAGTGCTAGATTAGGCACCAGCGGGGATACGCAGTATTTT. Residues: CSARLGTSGDTQYF.

This clonotype came up many times. The rearrangement joins TRBV5-1 to TRBJ2-7, with no clear D. Trimming shortened V by 3 bases and J by 5 bases, and 24 bases separated the two germline ends. This CDR3 has 17 residues. CDR1 is SGHRS, CDR2 YFSETQ, per germline. This CDR3 reads CASSSNPPILSSDEQYF. The CDR3, as DNA: TGCGCCAGCAGCTCAAACCCTCCGATCCTCTCGTCCGACGAGCAGTACTTC.

A few counts support this clonotype. CDR3 region: CASSLGMGRADTQYF. CDR3 DNA: TGTGCCAGCAGTTTAGGCATGGGCAGGGCGGATACGCAGTATTTT. The V gene is TRBV27, the J gene TRBJ2-3, with D perhaps matching TRBD1 (5 bases). This CDR3 is built from 15 residues. Germline CDR1 and CDR2: MNHEY and SMNVEV (reference sequence). V was pared by 2 bases and J by 6 bases, with 15 bases between.

The chain combines TRBV10-3 with TRBJ2-2; D ambiguous. Germline V gene data show CDR1 as ENHRY and CDR2 as SYGVKD. This CDR3 is 13 amino acids long. The germline V and J ends were trimmed by 6 bases and 0 bases, with 5 bases remaining between them. Written as DNA, the CDR3 is TGTGCCATCAGCATCCCGAACACCGGGGAGCTGTTTTTT. Protein: CAISIPNTGELFF.

Only a few counts were recorded for this clonotype. V gene TRBV27 combines with J gene TRBJ2-5; 7 nucleotides line up with TRBD2. The CDR3 covers 18 residues. Per germline, CDR1 MNHEY and CDR2 SMNVEV (reference sequence). After removal of 3 bases from V and 4 bases from J, the junction contained 17 bases not matched to a gene. As DNA, the CDR3 is TGTGCCAGCAGTTTGGTAGGGATGGCGGGAGTTGGATCAGAGACCCAGTACTTC. Its translation: CASSLVGMAGVGSETQYF.

The gene calls are TRBV12-3 or TRBV12-4 and TRBJ2-5; 8 bases map to TRBD2. The ends lost 5 bases at V and 2 bases at J; junction bases unmatched: 7. The CDR3 contains 15 residues. The CDR3 nucleotides are TGTGCCAGCAGTACGGGACTAGGGATACAAGAGACCCAGTACTTC. This encodes CASSTGLGIQETQYF.

This clonotype was recorded at least ten times. This sequence joins TRBV7-9 and TRBJ2-7, with 7 bases fitting TRBD1. The germline V gene encodes CDR1 SEHNR and CDR2 FQNEAQ (reference sequence). The V and J ends lost 1 base and 6 bases, in that order; junction bases with no gene match: 3. The CDR3 runs 13 residues. The CDR3 spells CASSLGDRGEQYF. CDR3 nucleotide sequence: TGTGCCAGCAGCTTAGGGGACAGAGGCGAGCAGTACTTC.

This chain joins TRBV9 and TRBJ2-7; 8 positions agree with TRBD1. V lost 0 bases to trimming and J lost 3 bases; unmatched junction nucleotides: 5. CDR1 is SGDLS and CDR2 is YYNGEE in the germline V gene. CDR3 length: 15 residues. In DNA, the CDR3 is TGTGCCAGCAGCGTAGCCCCGACAGGGGACTACGAGCAGTACTTC. Translation gives CASSVAPTGDYEQYF.

This clonotype was found a few times. J is TRBJ2-1 and V is TRBV5-1; TRBD1 agrees at 8 bases. Germline V lookup: CDR1 SGHRS, CDR2 YFSETQ. The CDR3 is 15 residues long. The V segment lost 3 bases and the J segment 1 base; nucleotides outside the gene matches: 3. This chain's CDR3 is CASSSNRGSYNEQFF. The DNA for the CDR3 is TGCGCCAGCAGCTCTAACAGGGGGTCCTACAATGAGCAGTTCTTC.

J is TRBJ2-1 and V is TRBV24-1, with TRBD1 matching 9 bases. Germline lookup yields CDR1 KGHDR and CDR2 SFDVKD. This CDR3 is built from 16 residues. V gave up 4 bases and J gave up 2 bases; unmatched junction bases: 5. The CDR3: CATSETGQGTYNEQFF. Written as DNA, the CDR3 is TGTGCCACCAGTGAGACGGGACAGGGAACCTACAATGAGCAGTTCTTC.

V and J are TRBV10-3 and TRBJ2-1, with TRBD2 matching 8 bases. Looked up from germline, CDR1 is ENHRY and CDR2 is SYGVKD. V lost 9 bases to trimming and J lost 1 base; unmatched junction nucleotides: 2. This CDR3 comprises 13 residues. The CDR3 coding sequence is TGTGCCATTTCTAGCGGGTCCTACAATGAGCAGTTCTTC. Translated: CAISSGSYNEQFF.

This clonotype was counted only a few times. The V and J genes are TRBV12-3 or TRBV12-4 and TRBJ2-1; 9 bases are a match to TRBD2. V lost 5 bases to trimming and J lost 2 bases; unmatched junction nucleotides: 7. CDR3 length: 16 amino acids. The CDR3 DNA reads as TGTGCCAGCAGTCCTCTAGCGGGGAACACCTACAATGAGCAGTTCTTC. Translation: CASSPLAGNTYNEQFF.

This clonotype has a count of ten or more. The chain employs TRBV29-1 and TRBJ2-5, with no clear D. The CDR3 length is 11 residues. Trimming cost V 4 bases and J 5 bases, with 8 bases left between them. Germline CDR1 is SQVTM and CDR2 is ANQGSEA. CDR3 sequence: CSVGGPETQYF. The CDR3 DNA sequence: TGCAGCGTTGGAGGTCCTGAGACCCAGTACTTC.